Below are 20 T cell receptor beta chains sequenced from a single sample in a study of STAT5B mutations in CD4+ large granular lymphocyte leukemia. The assay was immunoSEQ multiplex PCR, and TCRdb's table has in-frame clones only and misses some. The sample contains approximately 27,000 clones, 81% of which appear only once. The specimen sequenced was CD4+ T cells from blood buffy coats. The receptor set was obtained from a human donor in good health.

The CDR3 reads CATSETSRRNEQFF. The CDR3 DNA reads as TGTGCCACCAGCGAGACTAGTCGCCGTAATGAGCAGTTCTTC. V usage is TRBV15 and J usage is TRBJ2-1; possible D gene TRBD2, 6 bases. There are 14 residues in the CDR3. Trimming pared 5 bases from V and 7 bases from J, leaving 15 bases between. The germline V gene encodes CDR1 LNHNV and CDR2 YYDKDF (reference sequence).

The chain has TRBV7-9 and TRBJ2-7, with 10 bases fitting TRBD2. This CDR3 is built from 15 residues. Germline values: CDR1 SEHNR, CDR2 FQNEAQ (reference sequence). The junction had 6 bases not matched to a gene; V was cut back by 5 bases and J by 2 bases. The chain's CDR3 is CASSHGLAVAYEQYF. CDR3 DNA: TGTGCCAGCAGCCACGGACTAGCGGTAGCCTACGAGCAGTACTTC.

The V and J genes are TRBV10-3 and TRBJ2-4; a possible D gene is TRBD1 (5 bases). Germline CDR1 reads ENHRY; CDR2 reads SYGVKD. Trimming removed 4 bases at V and 2 bases at J, with 6 bases between. The CDR3 spans 13 residues. The CDR3 sequence: CAISAGTKNIQYF. CDR3 DNA: TGTGCCATCAGTGCAGGGACCAAAAACATTCAGTACTTC.

This chain links TRBV5-1 with TRBJ1-3; tentative D call: TRBD1 (6 bases). The CDR3 runs to 15 residues. CDR1 is SGHRS and CDR2 is YFSETQ in the germline V gene. Trimming removed 2 bases at V and 1 base at J, with 10 bases between. The CDR3 loop is CASSLQGTSGNTIYF. The CDR3 DNA reads as TGCGCCAGCAGCTTACAAGGGACATCTGGAAACACCATATATTTT. Supplemented by reference TRBV5-1 and TRBJ1-3, the full variable domain reads KAGVTQTPRYLIKTRGQQVTLSCSPISGHRSVSWYQQTPGQGLQFLFEYFSETQRNKGNFPGRFSGRQFSNSRSEMNVSTLELGDSALYLCASSLQGTSGNTIYFGEGSWLTVV.

The table lists this clone with a count of one. The chain combines TRBV5-5 with TRBJ1-2; 7 nucleotides align to TRBD1. V was clipped by 4 bases and J by 6 bases; unmatched bases: 9. Germline values: CDR1 SGHKS, CDR2 YYEKEE (reference sequence). CDR3 size: 14 residues. In DNA, the CDR3 is TGTGCCAGCAGCCCCGGGACAGCGAGTAATGGCTACACCTTC. It codes for CASSPGTASNGYTF.

This chain uses TRBV7-9 with TRBJ2-7; the match to TRBD1 covers 11 bases. The junction had 3 bases not matched to a gene; V was cut back by 5 bases and J by 3 bases. The CDR3 loop spans 14 amino acids. The germline V gene has CDR1 SEHNR and CDR2 FQNEAQ (reference sequence). The CDR3 bases are TGTGCCAGCAGCCGGACAGGGGGCTACTACGAGCAGTACGTC. It is translated as CASSRTGGYYEQYV.

The CDR3 nucleotides are TGTGCCAGCAGCTCCTCCTTCGACACATACAATGAGCAGTTCTTC. This translates into CASSSSFDTYNEQFF. V is TRBV7-2 and J is TRBJ2-1; D is unresolved. With 4 bases removed from V and 4 bases from J, the gap between germline ends came to 14 bases. The CDR3 spans 15 residues. Germline assignment: CDR1 SGHTA and CDR2 FQGNSA. Full variable domain (remainder filled in from reference TRBV7-2 and TRBJ2-1): GAGVSQSPSNKVTEKGKDVELRCDPISGHTALYWYRQSLGQGLEFLIYFQGNSAPDKSGLPSDRFSAERTGGSVSTLTIQRTQQEDSAVYLCASSSSFDTYNEQFFGPGTRLTVL.

CDR3 residues: CASSPGVNEKLFF. The DNA of the CDR3 is TGTGCCAGCAGCCCAGGGGTAAATGAAAAACTGTTTTTT. V gene TRBV11-2 combines with J gene TRBJ1-4; tentative D call: TRBD1 (6 bases). The CDR3 is made up of 13 amino acids. CDR1 SGHAT and CDR2 FQNNGV come from the germline V gene. V lost 5 bases and J lost 5, with 9 bases in between.

This chain connects TRBV28 to TRBJ2-3; 7 positions match TRBD2. Trimming at V came to 5 bases and at J to 6 bases, leaving 14 bases not matched to a gene. CDR1 MDHEN and CDR2 SYDVKM come from the germline V gene. CDR3 length: 16 amino acids. The CDR3 reads CASSPSPWREKDTQYF. Here the CDR3 DNA reads TGTGCCAGCAGTCCGTCCCCGTGGCGGGAGAAGGATACGCAGTATTTT. The full variable domain, its missing parts supplied by reference TRBV28 and TRBJ2-3, is DVKVTQSSRYLVKRTGEKVFLECVQDMDHENMFWYRQDPGLGLRLIYFSYDVKMKEKGDIPEGYSVSREKKERFSLILESASTNQTSMYLCASSPSPWREKDTQYFGPGTRLTVL.

This chain joins TRBV18 and TRBJ2-3; possible D gene TRBD1, 5 bases. Trimming removed 0 bases from V and 1 base from J, with 8 bases in between. The CDR3 is 15 residues long. CDR1 and CDR2 (germline): KGHSH, LQKENI. CDR3 sequence: CASSPPKGGTDTQYF. The CDR3 DNA follows: TGTGCCAGCTCACCACCGAAAGGGGGCACAGATACGCAGTATTTT.

This clone was seen once. This rearrangement joins TRBV7-9 to TRBJ2-7; maybe TRBD1 (6 bases). The CDR3 covers 14 residues. Trimming took off 5 bases at V and 2 bases at J, with 13 bases between the two ends. Germline-derived CDR1 and CDR2 are SEHNR and FQNEAQ (reference sequence). The CDR3 loop reads CASSHQQGPYEQYV. CDR3 in DNA: TGTGCCAGCAGCCACCAACAGGGTCCCTACGAGCAGTACGTC.

The chain recombines TRBV5-6 with TRBJ2-1, with TRBD1 identical over 8 bases. Germline loops: CDR1 SGHDT, CDR2 YYEEEE. V dropped 1 base and J dropped 2; count of bases not matched to a gene: 14. The CDR3 has 19 residues. The CDR3 DNA follows: TGTGCCAGCAGCTTGTTTGTTCCCCAACCGGGACAGGCCTACAATGAGCAGTTCTTC. Translated, it gives CASSLFVPQPGQAYNEQFF.

This sequence joins TRBV19 and TRBJ2-5, with 8 nucleotides matching TRBD1. The CDR3 has 11 amino acids. Germline trimming cut 9 bases from V and 5 bases from J; bases unmatched to any gene: 2. Germline V gene data show CDR1 as LNHDA and CDR2 as SQIVND (reference sequence). CDR3 in amino acids: CARSGGETQYF. The DNA for the CDR3 is TGTGCCAGATCAGGGGGCGAGACCCAGTACTTC.

This clone has a single count. The chain carries TRBV28 and TRBJ2-5; the D is unclear. V lost 5 bases and J 0 bases, leaving 4 bases between the germline ends. Germline V CDR1 and CDR2: MDHEN, SYDVKM. The CDR3 spans 12 residues. CDR3 nucleotide sequence: TGTGCCAGCAGTGCACACCAAGAGACCCAGTACTTC. It is translated as CASSAHQETQYF.

The chain has TRBV11-3 and TRBJ2-3; D not resolved. Trimming removed 5 bases at V and 0 bases at J, with 18 bases between. Germline loops: CDR1 SGHNT, CDR2 YENEEA. The CDR3 has 17 residues. This CDR3 reads CASSLRWAVTSTDTQYF. As DNA, the CDR3 is TGTGCCAGCAGCCTCCGGTGGGCCGTGACTAGCACAGATACGCAGTATTTT.

This clone was seen a single time. This chain joins TRBV18 and TRBJ2-1, with D perhaps TRBD1 (6 bases). Germline V CDR1 and CDR2: KGHSH, LQKENI. V was pared by 4 bases and J by 1 base, with 17 bases between. There are 17 residues in the CDR3. CDR3 nucleotide sequence: TGTGCCAGCTCACTTACCAGGGGTCGAGGGTCCTACAATGAGCAGTTCTTC. Its translation is CASSLTRGRGSYNEQFF.

The rearrangement links TRBV2 to TRBJ1-1, with D possibly being TRBD1 (5 bases). Germline CDR1 SNHLY, CDR2 FYNNEI. The CDR3 has 15 residues. Trimming left V 1 base short and J 1 base short, with 10 bases between. This chain's CDR3 is CASSEERGANTEAFF. CDR3 DNA: TGTGCCAGCAGTGAAGAAAGAGGGGCGAACACTGAAGCTTTCTTT.

The V and J genes are TRBV7-2 and TRBJ1-3; D may be TRBD1 (6 bases). V was shortened by 4 bases and J by 8 bases, with 15 bases between the two germline ends. This CDR3 contains 14 residues. Germline V lookup: CDR1 SGHTA, CDR2 FQGNSA. The CDR3 region has the DNA TGTGCCAGCAGCTCAACGGGACAAAGGGACACCATATATTTT. As protein: CASSSTGQRDTIYF.

The chain joins TRBV19 to TRBJ1-2, with D possibly being TRBD1 (5 bases). Germline CDR1 reads LNHDA; CDR2 reads SQIVND (reference sequence). This CDR3 region has 12 residues. The V and J ends lost 7 bases and 8 bases respectively, with 14 bases between them. The CDR3 here is CASTRGGDGYTF. CDR3 coding DNA: TGTGCCAGTACCCGGGGGGGGGACGGCTACACCTTC.

This chain joins TRBV7-2 and TRBJ2-3; tentatively, D is TRBD2 (5 bases). Trimming shortened V by 2 bases and J by 3 bases, and 6 bases separated the two germline ends. Germline assignment: CDR1 SGHTA and CDR2 FQGNSA. This CDR3 is 13 amino acids long. This chain's CDR3 is CASSLPGTDTQYF. CDR3 DNA: TGTGCCAGCAGCTTACCGGGAACAGATACGCAGTATTTT.